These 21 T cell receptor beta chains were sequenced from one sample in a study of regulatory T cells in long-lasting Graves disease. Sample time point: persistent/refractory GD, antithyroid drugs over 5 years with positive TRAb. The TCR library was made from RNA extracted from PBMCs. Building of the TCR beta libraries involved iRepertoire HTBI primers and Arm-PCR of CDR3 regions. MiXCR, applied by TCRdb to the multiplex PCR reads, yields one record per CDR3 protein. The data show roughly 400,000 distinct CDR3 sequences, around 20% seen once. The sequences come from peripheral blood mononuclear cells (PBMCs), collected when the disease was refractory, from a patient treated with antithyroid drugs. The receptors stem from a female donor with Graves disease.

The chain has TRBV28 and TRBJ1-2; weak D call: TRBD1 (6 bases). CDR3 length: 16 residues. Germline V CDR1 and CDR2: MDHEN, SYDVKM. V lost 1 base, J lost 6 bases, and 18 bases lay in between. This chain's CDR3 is CASSLFPRAPGDGYTF. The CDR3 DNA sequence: TGTGCCAGCAGTTTATTCCCTCGGGCCCCAGGGGATGGCTACACCTTC.

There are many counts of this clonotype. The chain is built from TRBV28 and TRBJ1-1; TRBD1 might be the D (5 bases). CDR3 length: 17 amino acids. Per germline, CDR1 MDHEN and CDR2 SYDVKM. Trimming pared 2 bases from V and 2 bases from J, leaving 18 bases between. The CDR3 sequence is CASSLHPGGGENTEAFF. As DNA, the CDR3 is TGTGCCAGCAGTTTACACCCGGGGGGGGGGGAAAACACTGAAGCTTTCTTT. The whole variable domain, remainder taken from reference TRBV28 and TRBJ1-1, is DVKVTQSSRYLVKRTGEKVFLECVQDMDHENMFWYRQDPGLGLRLIYFSYDVKMKEKGDIPEGYSVSREKKERFSLILESASTNQTSMYLCASSLHPGGGENTEAFFGQGTRLTVV.

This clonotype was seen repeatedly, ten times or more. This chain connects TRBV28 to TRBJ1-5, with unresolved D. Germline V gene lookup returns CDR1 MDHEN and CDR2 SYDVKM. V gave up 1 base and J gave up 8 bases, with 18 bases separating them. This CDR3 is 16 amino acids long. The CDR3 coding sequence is TGTGCCAGCAGTTTATCCCCGGGCCAGCTCGAAGAGCCCCAGCATTTT. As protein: CASSLSPGQLEEPQHF.

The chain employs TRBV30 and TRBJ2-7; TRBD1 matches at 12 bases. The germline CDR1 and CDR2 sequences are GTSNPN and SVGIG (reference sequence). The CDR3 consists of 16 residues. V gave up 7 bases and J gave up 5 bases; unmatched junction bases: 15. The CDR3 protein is CASAPGQGALGDEQYF. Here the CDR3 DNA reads TGTGCCTCTGCGCCGGGACAGGGGGCATTAGGTGACGAGCAGTACTTC. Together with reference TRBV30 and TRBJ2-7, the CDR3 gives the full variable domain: SQTIHQWPATLVQPVGSPLSLECTVEGTSNPNLYWYRQAAGRGLQLLFYSVGIGQISSEVPQNLSASRPQDRQFILSSKKLLLSDSGFYLCASAPGQGALGDEQYFGPGTRLTVT.

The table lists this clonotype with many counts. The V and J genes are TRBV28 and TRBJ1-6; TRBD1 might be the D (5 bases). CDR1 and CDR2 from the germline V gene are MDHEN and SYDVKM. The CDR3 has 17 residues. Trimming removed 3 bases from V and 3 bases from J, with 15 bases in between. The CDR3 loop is CASSFHPGTVYNSPLHF. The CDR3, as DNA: TGTGCCAGCAGTTTCCATCCCGGGACGGTCTATAATTCACCCCTCCACTTT.

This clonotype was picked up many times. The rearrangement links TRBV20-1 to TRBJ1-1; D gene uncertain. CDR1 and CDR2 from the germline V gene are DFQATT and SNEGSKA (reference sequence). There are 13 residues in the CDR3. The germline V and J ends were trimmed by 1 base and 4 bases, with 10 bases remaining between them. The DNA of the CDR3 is TGCAGTGCTAGAGGGGAGGGCCCCACTGAAGCTTTCTTT. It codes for CSARGEGPTEAFF.

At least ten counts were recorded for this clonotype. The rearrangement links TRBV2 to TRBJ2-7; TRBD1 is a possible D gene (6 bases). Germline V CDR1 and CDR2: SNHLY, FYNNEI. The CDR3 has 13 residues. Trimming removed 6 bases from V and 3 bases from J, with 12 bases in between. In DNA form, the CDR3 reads TGTGCCAGCAGAGATCTGGACAGCTACGAGCAGTACTTC. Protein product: CASRDLDSYEQYF.

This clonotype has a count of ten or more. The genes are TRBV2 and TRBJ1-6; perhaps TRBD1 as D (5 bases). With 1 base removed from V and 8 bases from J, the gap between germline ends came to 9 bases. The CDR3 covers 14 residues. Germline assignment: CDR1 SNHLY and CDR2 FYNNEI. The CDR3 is CASSEGGNYSPLHF. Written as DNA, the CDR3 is TGTGCCAGCAGTGAAGGGGGGAACTATTCACCCCTCCACTTT.

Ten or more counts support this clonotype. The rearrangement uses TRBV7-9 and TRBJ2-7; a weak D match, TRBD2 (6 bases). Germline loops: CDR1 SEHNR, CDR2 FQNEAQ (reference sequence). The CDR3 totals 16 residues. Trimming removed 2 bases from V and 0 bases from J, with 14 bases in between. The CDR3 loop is CASSLPKAGSSYEQYF. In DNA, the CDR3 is TGTGCCAGCAGCTTACCTAAAGCGGGTAGCTCCTACGAGCAGTACTTC.

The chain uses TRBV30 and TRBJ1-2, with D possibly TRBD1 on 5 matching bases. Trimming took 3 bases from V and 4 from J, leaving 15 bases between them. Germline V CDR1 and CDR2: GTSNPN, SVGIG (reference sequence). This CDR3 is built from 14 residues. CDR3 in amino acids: CAWSPGTDAYGYTF. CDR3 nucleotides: TGTGCCTGGAGCCCCGGGACGGACGCCTATGGCTACACCTTC. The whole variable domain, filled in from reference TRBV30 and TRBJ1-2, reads SQTIHQWPATLVQPVGSPLSLECTVEGTSNPNLYWYRQAAGRGLQLLFYSVGIGQISSEVPQNLSASRPQDRQFILSSKKLLLSDSGFYLCAWSPGTDAYGYTFGSGTRLTVV.

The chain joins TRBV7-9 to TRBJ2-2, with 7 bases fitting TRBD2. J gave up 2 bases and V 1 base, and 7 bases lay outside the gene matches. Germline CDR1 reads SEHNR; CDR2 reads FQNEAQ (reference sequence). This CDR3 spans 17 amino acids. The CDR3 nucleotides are TGTGCCAGCAGCTTAGGCCTAGCGGAGTATAACACCGGGGAGCTGTTTTTT. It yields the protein CASSLGLAEYNTGELFF.

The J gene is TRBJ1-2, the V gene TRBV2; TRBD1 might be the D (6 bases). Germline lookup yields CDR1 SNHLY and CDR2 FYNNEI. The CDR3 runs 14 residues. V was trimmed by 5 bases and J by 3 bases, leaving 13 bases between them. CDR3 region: CASSPDRFDYGYTF. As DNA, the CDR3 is TGTGCCAGCAGTCCTGACAGGTTTGACTATGGCTACACCTTC.

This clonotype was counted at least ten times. This CDR3 is CASSLVGRNEKLFF. CDR3 DNA: TGCGCCAGCAGCTTGGTGGGGCGGAATGAAAAACTGTTTTTT. The rearrangement links TRBV5-1 to TRBJ1-4, with D possibly matching TRBD1 (5 bases). The CDR3 sequence is 14 residues long. Trimming stripped 0 bases from V and 5 bases from J, with 8 bases between. Germline loops: CDR1 SGHRS, CDR2 YFSETQ.

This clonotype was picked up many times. CDR3 region: CASGLAGLAGGIRYNEQFF. For the CDR3, the DNA is TGTGCTAGTGGTTTAGCGGGACTAGCGGGAGGGATTCGCTACAATGAGCAGTTCTTC. This chain connects TRBV12-5 to TRBJ2-1; 16 bases are shared with TRBD2. From germline, CDR1 is LGHNT and CDR2 FRNRAP. The CDR3 consists of 19 residues. Trimming took 3 bases from V and 3 from J; bases not matched to a gene: 8.

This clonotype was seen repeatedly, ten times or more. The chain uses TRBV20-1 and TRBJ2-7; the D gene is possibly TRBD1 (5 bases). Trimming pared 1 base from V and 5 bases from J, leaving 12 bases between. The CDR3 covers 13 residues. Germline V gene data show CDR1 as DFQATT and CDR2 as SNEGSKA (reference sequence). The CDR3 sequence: CSARGQGRNEQYF. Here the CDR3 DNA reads TGCAGTGCTAGAGGGCAGGGTCGGAACGAGCAGTACTTC.

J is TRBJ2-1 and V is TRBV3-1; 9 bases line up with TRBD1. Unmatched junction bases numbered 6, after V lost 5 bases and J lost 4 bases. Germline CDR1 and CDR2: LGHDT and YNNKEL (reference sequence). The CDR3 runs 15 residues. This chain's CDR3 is CASSRTGTGYNEQFF. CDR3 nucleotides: TGTGCCAGCAGCAGAACCGGGACAGGGTACAATGAGCAGTTCTTC.

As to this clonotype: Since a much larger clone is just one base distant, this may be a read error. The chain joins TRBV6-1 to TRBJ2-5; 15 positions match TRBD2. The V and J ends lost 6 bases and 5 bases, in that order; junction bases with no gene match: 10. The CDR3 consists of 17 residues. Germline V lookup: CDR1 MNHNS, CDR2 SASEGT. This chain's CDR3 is CASSLLGLAGGEETQYF. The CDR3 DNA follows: TGTGCCAGCAGCTTATTGGGACTAGCGGGAGGTGAGGAGACCCAGTACTTC.

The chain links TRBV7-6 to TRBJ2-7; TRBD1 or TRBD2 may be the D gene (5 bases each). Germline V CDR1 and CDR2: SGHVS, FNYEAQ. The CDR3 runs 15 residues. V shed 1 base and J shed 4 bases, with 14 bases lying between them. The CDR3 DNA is TGTGCCAGCAGCTTAGGGGGGAGCCCTCTTTACGAGCAGTACTTC. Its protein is CASSLGGSPLYEQYF.

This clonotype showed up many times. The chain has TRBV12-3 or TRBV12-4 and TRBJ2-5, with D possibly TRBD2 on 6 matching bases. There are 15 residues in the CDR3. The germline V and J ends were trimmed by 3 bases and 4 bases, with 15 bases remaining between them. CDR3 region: CASSFSEGLGETQYF. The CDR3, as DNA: TGTGCCAGCAGTTTTTCGGAGGGACTGGGAGAGACCCAGTACTTC.

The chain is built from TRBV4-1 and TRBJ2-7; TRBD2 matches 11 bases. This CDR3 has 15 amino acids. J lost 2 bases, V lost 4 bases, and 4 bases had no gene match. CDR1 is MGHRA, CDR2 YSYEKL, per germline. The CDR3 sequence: CASSLGTSGPYEQYF. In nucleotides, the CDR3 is TGCGCCAGCAGCCTTGGGACTAGCGGACCCTACGAGCAGTACTTC.

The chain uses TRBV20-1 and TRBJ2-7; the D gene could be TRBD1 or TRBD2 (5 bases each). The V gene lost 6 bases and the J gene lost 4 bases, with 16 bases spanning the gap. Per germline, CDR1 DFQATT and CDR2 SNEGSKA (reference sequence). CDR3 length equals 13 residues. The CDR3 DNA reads TGCAGTGCCCACCCGGGACGGAAATACGAGCAGTACTTC. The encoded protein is CSAHPGRKYEQYF.